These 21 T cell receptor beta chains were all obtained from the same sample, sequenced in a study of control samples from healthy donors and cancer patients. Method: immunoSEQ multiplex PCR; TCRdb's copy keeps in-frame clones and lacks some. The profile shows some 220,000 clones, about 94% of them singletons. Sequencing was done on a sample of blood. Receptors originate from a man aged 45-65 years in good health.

CDR3 sequence (DNA): TGTGCCAGCAGCCAAGAATGGGGGGTAAGGACCGGGGAGCTGTTTTTT. Translated, it gives CASSQEWGVRTGELFF. The rearrangement uses TRBV4-2 and TRBJ2-2, with D possibly matching TRBD2 (6 bases). The V gene lost 0 bases and the J gene lost 5 bases, with 13 bases spanning the gap. The CDR3 runs 16 residues. The germline CDR1 and CDR2 sequences are LGHNA and YNFKEQ.

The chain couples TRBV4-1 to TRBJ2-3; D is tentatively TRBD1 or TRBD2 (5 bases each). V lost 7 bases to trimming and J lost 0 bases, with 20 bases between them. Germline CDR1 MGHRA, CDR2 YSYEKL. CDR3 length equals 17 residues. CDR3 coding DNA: TGCGCCAGCACCGGGACGCAACTCCCTTCTAGCACAGATACGCAGTATTTT. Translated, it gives CASTGTQLPSSTDTQYF.

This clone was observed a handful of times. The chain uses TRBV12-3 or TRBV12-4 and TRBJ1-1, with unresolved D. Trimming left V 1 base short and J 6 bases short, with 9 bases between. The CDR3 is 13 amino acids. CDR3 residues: CASSLGPLAEAFF. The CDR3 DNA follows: TGTGCCAGCAGTTTAGGACCCCTCGCTGAAGCTTTCTTT.

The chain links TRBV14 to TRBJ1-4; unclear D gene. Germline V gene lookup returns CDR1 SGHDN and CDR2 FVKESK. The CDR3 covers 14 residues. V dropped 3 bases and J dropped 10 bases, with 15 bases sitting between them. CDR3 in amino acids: CASSHNPGSGKLFF. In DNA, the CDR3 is TGTGCCAGCAGCCATAACCCCGGGTCGGGAAAACTGTTTTTT.

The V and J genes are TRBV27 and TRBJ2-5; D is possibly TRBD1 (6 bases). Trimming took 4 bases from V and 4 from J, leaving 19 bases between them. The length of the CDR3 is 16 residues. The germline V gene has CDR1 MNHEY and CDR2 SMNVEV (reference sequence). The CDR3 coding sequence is TGTGCCAGCAGTTCCCCGGACAGTCTGGTCCCAGAGACCCAGTACTTC. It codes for CASSSPDSLVPETQYF.

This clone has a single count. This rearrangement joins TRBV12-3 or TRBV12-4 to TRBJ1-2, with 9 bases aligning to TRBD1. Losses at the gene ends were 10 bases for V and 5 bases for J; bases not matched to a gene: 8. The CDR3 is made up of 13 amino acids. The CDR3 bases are TGTGCCACCTTTGGACAGGGGAATTATGGCTACACCTTC. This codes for CATFGQGNYGYTF.

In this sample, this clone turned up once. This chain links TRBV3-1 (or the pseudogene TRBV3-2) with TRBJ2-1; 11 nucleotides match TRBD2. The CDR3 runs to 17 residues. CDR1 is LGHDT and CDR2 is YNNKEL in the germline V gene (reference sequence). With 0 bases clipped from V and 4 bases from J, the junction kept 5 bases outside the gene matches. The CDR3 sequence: CASSQDLASGGYNEQFF. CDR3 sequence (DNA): TGTGCCAGCAGCCAAGATCTGGCTAGCGGGGGGTACAATGAGCAGTTCTTC.

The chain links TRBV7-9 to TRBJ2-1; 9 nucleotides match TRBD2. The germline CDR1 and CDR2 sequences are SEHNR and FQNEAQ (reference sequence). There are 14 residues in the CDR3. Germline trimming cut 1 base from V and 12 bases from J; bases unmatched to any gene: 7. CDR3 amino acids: CASSLGLAAEGQFF. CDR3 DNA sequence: TGTGCCAGCAGCTTAGGACTAGCGGCTGAAGGGCAGTTCTTC.

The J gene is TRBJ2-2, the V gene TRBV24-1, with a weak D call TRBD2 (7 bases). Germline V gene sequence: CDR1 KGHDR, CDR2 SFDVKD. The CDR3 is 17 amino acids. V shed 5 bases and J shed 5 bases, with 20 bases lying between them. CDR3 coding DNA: TGTGCCACCAGTGCCCCCCTTGGGGGGGCGCGGACCGGGGAGCTGTTTTTT. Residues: CATSAPLGGARTGELFF.

The CDR3: CASSPYSSGAGYGYTF. In DNA form, the CDR3 reads TGCGCCAGCAGCCCTTACTCCTCAGGGGCAGGCTATGGCTACACCTTC. This chain connects TRBV4-3 to TRBJ1-2, with D perhaps matching TRBD1 (6 bases). From germline, CDR1 is LGHNA and CDR2 YSLEER. V lost 4 bases to trimming and J lost 4 bases, with 19 bases between them. This CDR3 is 16 amino acids long.

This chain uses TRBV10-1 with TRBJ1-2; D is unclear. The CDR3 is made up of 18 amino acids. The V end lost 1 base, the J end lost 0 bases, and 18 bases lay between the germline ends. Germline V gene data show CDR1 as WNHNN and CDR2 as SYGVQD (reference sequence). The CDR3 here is CASSELVGQVPPNYGYTF. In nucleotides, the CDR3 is TGCGCCAGCAGTGAGTTGGTCGGGCAGGTCCCTCCTAACTATGGCTACACCTTC.

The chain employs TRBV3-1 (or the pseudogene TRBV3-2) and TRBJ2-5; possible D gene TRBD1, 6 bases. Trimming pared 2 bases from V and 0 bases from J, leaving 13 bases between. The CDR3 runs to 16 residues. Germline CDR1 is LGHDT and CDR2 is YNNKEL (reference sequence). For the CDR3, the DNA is TGTGCCAGCAGCCAAAGCGGCAGGGGAAACCAAGAGACCCAGTACTTC. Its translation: CASSQSGRGNQETQYF.

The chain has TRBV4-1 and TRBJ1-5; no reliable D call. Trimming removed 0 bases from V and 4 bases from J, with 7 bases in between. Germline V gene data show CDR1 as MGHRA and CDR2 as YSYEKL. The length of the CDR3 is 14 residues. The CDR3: CASSQESPNQPQHF. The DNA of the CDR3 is TGCGCCAGCAGCCAAGAATCGCCGAATCAGCCCCAGCATTTT.

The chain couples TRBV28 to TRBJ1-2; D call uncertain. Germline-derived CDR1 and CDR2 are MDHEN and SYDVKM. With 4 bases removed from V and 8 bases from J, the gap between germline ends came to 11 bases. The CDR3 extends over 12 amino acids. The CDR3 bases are TGTGCCAGCAGTTATTCACTTACGGGCTACACCTTC. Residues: CASSYSLTGYTF.

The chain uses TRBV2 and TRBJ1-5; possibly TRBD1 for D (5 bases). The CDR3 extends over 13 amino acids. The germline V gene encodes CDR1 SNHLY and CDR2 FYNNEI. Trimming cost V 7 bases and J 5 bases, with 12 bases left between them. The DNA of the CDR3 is TGTGCCAGCACGACAGAAACAGATCAGCCCCAGCATTTT. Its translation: CASTTETDQPQHF.

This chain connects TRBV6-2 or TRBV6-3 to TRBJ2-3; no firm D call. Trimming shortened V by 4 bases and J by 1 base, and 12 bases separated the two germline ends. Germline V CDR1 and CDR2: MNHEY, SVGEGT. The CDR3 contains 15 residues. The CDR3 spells CASSSKARGTDTQYF. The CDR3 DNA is TGTGCCAGCAGTTCCAAAGCCCGGGGCACAGATACGCAGTATTTT.

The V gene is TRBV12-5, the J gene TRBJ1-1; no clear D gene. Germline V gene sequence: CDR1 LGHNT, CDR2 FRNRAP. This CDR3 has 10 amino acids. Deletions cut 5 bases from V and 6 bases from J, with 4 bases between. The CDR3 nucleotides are TGTGCTAGTGGTGCGCCTGAAGCTTTCTTT. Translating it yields CASGAPEAFF.

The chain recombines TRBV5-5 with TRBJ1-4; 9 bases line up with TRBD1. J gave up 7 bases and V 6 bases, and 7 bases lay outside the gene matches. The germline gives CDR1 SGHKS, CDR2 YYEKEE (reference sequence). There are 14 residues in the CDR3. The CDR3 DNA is TGTGCCAGCACCCTAAGACAGGGGGGTGAAAAACTGTTTTTT. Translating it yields CASTLRQGGEKLFF.

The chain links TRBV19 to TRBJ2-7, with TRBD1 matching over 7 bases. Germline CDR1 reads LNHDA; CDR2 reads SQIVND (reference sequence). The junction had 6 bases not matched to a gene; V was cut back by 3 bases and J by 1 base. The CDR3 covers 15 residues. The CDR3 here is CASSMRPTGSYEQYF. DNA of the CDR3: TGTGCCAGTAGTATGCGCCCGACAGGGTCCTACGAGCAGTACTTC.

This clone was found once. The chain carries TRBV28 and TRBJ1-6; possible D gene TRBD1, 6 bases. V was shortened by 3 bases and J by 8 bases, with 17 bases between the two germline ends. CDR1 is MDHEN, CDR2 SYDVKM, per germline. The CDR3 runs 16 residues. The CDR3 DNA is TGTGCCAGCAGTTTGCTCGGGGGCGATCGGGATTCACCCCTCCACTTT. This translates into CASSLLGGDRDSPLHF.

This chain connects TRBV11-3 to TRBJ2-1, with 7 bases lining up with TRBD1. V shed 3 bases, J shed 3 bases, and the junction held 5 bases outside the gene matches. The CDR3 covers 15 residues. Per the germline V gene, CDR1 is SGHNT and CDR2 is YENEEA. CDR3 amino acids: CASSFRQGYYNEQFF. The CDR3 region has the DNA TGTGCCAGCAGCTTCCGACAGGGTTACTACAATGAGCAGTTCTTC.